Shown below are 18 T cell receptor beta chains from a single sample sequenced in a study of OX40 agonist ivuxolimab in advanced cancers. The method was immunoSEQ multiplex PCR; TCRdb's version includes in-frame clones alone and lacks a portion of them. The sample has about 99,000 clones, approximately 95% seen once; the top ten hold 2% to 2.5%. The sequenced sample was CD4+ or CD8+ T cells sorted from blood, obtained in a trial of the OX40 agonist ivuxolimab. These TCRs come from an adult with an advanced solid tumor such as melanoma, head and neck, liver or kidney cancer.

This chain joins TRBV28 and TRBJ1-2, with a possible D match to TRBD1 (6 bases). This CDR3 spans 15 amino acids. V shed 6 bases and J shed 0 bases, with 14 bases lying between them. Germline CDR1 is MDHEN and CDR2 is SYDVKM. The CDR3 DNA follows: TGTGCCAGCAGACCCAGGACAGCAGCTAACTATGGCTACACCTTC. Its translation: CASRPRTAANYGYTF.

This chain links TRBV6-1 with TRBJ2-2; no reliable D call. Trimming left V 5 bases short and J 3 bases short, with 10 bases between. This CDR3 has 14 amino acids. Germline values: CDR1 MNHNS, CDR2 SASEGT. The CDR3 loop is CASSRGSDTGELFF. In DNA form, the CDR3 reads TGTGCCAGCAGTCGAGGCAGTGACACCGGGGAGCTGTTTTTT.

The chain couples TRBV18 to TRBJ1-2; no clear D. Germline CDR1 and CDR2: KGHSH and LQKENI. The CDR3 totals 11 residues. V lost 2 bases and J lost 7, with 5 bases in between. The CDR3 DNA reads as TGTGCCAGCTCACCAGAGGGTGGCTACACCTTC. Protein sequence: CASSPEGGYTF. The full variable domain, with the rest looked up from reference TRBV18 and TRBJ1-2, is NAGVMQNPRHLVRRRGQEARLRCSPMKGHSHVYWYRQLPEEGLKFMVYLQKENIIDESGMPKERFSAEFPKEGPSILRIQQVVRGDSAAYFCASSPEGGYTFGSGTRLTVV.

The chain combines TRBV13 with TRBJ2-5; D gene unclear. V gave up 6 bases and J gave up 5 bases, with 7 bases separating them. Germline V CDR1 and CDR2: PRHDT, FYEKMQ (reference sequence). The CDR3 is 11 amino acids. As DNA, the CDR3 is TGTGCCAGCAGTGGCGGTGAGACCCAGTACTTC. Amino acid sequence: CASSGGETQYF.

This sequence joins TRBV11-3 and TRBJ1-5; D uncertain. Looked up from germline, CDR1 is SGHNT and CDR2 is YENEEA. This CDR3 region has 12 residues. V shed 6 bases and J shed 7 bases, with 10 bases lying between them. The CDR3 DNA reads TGTGCCAGCAGACAAACAAGGCAGCCCCAGCATTTT. Its protein is CASRQTRQPQHF.

The chain is built from TRBV27 and TRBJ2-7; possibly TRBD2 for D (6 bases). CDR1 and CDR2 from the germline V gene are MNHEY and SMNVEV (reference sequence). The germline V and J ends were trimmed by 8 bases and 0 bases, with 14 bases remaining between them. The CDR3 loop spans 14 amino acids. In nucleotides, the CDR3 is TGTGCCAGCGCCTTCACCGGGGGCTCCTACGAGCAGTACTTC. This translates into CASAFTGGSYEQYF.

CDR3 sequence reads: CASSQEAGYNEQFF. The CDR3 nucleotides are TGCGCCAGCAGCCAAGAGGCGGGGTACAATGAGCAGTTCTTC. The chain uses TRBV4-1 and TRBJ2-1; perhaps TRBD2 as D (6 bases). With 0 bases removed from V and 4 bases from J, the gap between germline ends came to 7 bases. The CDR3 extends over 14 amino acids. Germline CDR1 is MGHRA and CDR2 is YSYEKL.

V gene TRBV5-6 combines with J gene TRBJ1-2; D remains ambiguous. With 3 bases removed from V and 8 bases from J, the gap between germline ends came to 17 bases. Germline V gene lookup returns CDR1 SGHDT and CDR2 YYEEEE. The length of the CDR3 is 14 residues. For the CDR3, the DNA is TGTGCCAGCAGCTCCAGGACTGCTACGTCGGGCTACACCTTC. Encoded protein: CASSSRTATSGYTF.

The rearrangement links TRBV28 to TRBJ1-2; D possibly corresponds to TRBD1 (6 bases). Between the trimmed V and J ends, which lost 3 bases and 1 base, there was a span of 12 bases. There are 15 residues in the CDR3. CDR1 is MDHEN, CDR2 SYDVKM, per germline. The CDR3 loop is CASSFGQRLNYGYTF. The CDR3 DNA reads as TGTGCCAGCAGTTTCGGACAGCGCCTTAACTATGGCTACACCTTC.

This clone has only one observation. The chain uses TRBV28 and TRBJ1-2, with 9 bases matching TRBD1. The V gene's germline CDR1 is MDHEN and CDR2 SYDVKM. V gave up 2 bases and J gave up 7 bases; unmatched junction bases: 2. The CDR3 runs 13 residues. For the CDR3, the DNA is TGTGCCAGCAGTTTAACGGACAGGGGTGGCTACACCTTC. Translating gives CASSLTDRGGYTF.

The rearrangement joins TRBV7-8 to TRBJ2-7; TRBD1 matches at 7 bases. This CDR3 has 16 amino acids. V shed 1 base, J shed 3 bases, and the junction held 9 bases outside the gene matches. Germline assignment: CDR1 SGHVS and CDR2 FQNEAQ. CDR3 sequence reads: CASSLEARQGSYEQYF. CDR3 nucleotide sequence: TGTGCCAGCAGCTTAGAGGCCCGACAGGGAAGCTACGAGCAGTACTTC.

In this sample, this clone turned up once. The V call is TRBV27, the J call TRBJ2-3; 12 bases map to TRBD2. V was pared by 3 bases and J by 9 bases, with 1 base of the junction left unmatched. This CDR3 region has 13 residues. Germline values: CDR1 MNHEY, CDR2 SMNVEV (reference sequence). Written as DNA, the CDR3 is TGTGCCAGCAGTTTCGGACTAGCGGGAACGCAGTATTTT. It encodes CASSFGLAGTQYF.

V is TRBV7-2 and J is TRBJ2-1, with D maybe TRBD2 (6 bases). The V gene's germline CDR1 is SGHTA and CDR2 FQGNSA. V lost 5 bases and J 10 bases, leaving 15 bases between the germline ends. This CDR3 has 13 amino acids. CDR3 nucleotide sequence: TGTGCCAGCAGCCCGGACTCCGGAGGGGAGCAGTTCTTC. Translated: CASSPDSGGEQFF.

This chain connects TRBV29-1 to TRBJ2-2; 13 bases are a match to TRBD2. The CDR3 covers 15 residues. Germline trimming cut 4 bases from V and 4 bases from J; bases unmatched to any gene: 3. Germline V gene data show CDR1 as SQVTM and CDR2 as ANQGSEA. CDR3 nucleotide sequence: TGCAGCGTTGGACTAGCGGGGGGAAGCACCGGGGAGCTGTTTTTT. It codes for CSVGLAGGSTGELFF.

The J gene is TRBJ1-5, the V gene TRBV30; possibly TRBD1 for D (5 bases). Trimming removed 0 bases from V and 2 bases from J, with 8 bases in between. The CDR3 is 14 amino acids. The germline CDR1 and CDR2 sequences are GTSNPN and SVGIG (reference sequence). Here the CDR3 DNA reads TGTGCCTGGAGTGTATCGGGGGGCAATCAGCCCCAGCATTTT. Amino acids: CAWSVSGGNQPQHF.

The rearrangement uses TRBV7-9 and TRBJ2-5, with 10 bases lining up with TRBD1. The CDR3 has 16 residues. The germline CDR1 and CDR2 sequences are SEHNR and FQNEAQ (reference sequence). V trimming: 1 base; J trimming: 4 bases; junction bases outside the gene matches: 6. CDR3 sequence: CASSLGGTGAGETQYF. Here the CDR3 DNA reads TGTGCCAGCAGCTTAGGTGGGACAGGGGCCGGAGAGACCCAGTACTTC.

The chain links TRBV7-3 to TRBJ2-1; D unresolved. This CDR3 has 12 amino acids. Trimming took off 2 bases at V and 6 bases at J, with 5 bases between the two ends. CDR1 is SGHTA, CDR2 FQGTGA, per germline. CDR3 DNA sequence: TGTGCCAGCAGCTTAGGTCTCAATGAGCAGTTCTTC. Translated: CASSLGLNEQFF. The full variable domain, in which reference TRBV7-3 and TRBJ2-1 provide the parts outside the CDR3, is GAGVSQTPSNKVTEKGKYVELRCDPISGHTALYWYRQSLGQGPEFLIYFQGTGAADDSGLPNDRFFAVRPEGSVSTLKIQRTERGDSAVYLCASSLGLNEQFFGPGTRLTVL.

The chain joins TRBV9 to TRBJ2-3, with 10 bases identical to TRBD2. This CDR3 comprises 16 residues. Trimming removed 4 bases from V and 4 bases from J; junction bases left unmatched: 9. From germline, CDR1 is SGDLS and CDR2 YYNGEE. Written as DNA, the CDR3 is TGTGCCAGCAGCTCCGAAGCGGGAGGGTGGTCAGATACGCAGTATTTT. Translating gives CASSSEAGGWSDTQYF.